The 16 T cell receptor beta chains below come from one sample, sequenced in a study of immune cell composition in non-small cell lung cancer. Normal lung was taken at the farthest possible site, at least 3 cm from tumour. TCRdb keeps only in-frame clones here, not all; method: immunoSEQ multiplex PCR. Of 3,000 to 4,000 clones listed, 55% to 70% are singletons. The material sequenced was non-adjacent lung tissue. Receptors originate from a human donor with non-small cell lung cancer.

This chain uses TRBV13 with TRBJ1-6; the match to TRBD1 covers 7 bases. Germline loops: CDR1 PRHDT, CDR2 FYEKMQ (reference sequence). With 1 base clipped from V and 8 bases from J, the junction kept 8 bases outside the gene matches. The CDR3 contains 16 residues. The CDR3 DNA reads TGTGCCAGCAGCTTAGTCGGCCAGGGGGGATATTCACCCCTCCACTTT. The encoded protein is CASSLVGQGGYSPLHF.

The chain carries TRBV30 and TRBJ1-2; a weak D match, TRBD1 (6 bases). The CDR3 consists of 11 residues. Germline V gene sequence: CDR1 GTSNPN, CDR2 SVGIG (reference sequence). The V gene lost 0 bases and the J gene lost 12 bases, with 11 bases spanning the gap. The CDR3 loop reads CAWSVRGGHTF. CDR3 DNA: TGTGCCTGGAGTGTAAGGGGGGGCCACACCTTC.

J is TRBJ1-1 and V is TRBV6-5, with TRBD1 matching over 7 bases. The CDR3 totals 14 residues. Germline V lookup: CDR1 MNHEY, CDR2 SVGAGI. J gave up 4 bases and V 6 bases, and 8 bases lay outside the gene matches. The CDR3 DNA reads TGTGCCAGCAGGCTTTCAGGGGGGCCCACTGAAGCTTTCTTT. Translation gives CASRLSGGPTEAFF.

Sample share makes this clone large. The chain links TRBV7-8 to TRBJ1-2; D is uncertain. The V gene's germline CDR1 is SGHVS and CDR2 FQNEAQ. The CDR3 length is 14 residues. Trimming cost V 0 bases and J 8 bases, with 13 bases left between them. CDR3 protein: CASSLAPTAQGYTF. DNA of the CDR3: TGTGCCAGCAGCTTAGCGCCTACAGCCCAGGGCTACACCTTC.

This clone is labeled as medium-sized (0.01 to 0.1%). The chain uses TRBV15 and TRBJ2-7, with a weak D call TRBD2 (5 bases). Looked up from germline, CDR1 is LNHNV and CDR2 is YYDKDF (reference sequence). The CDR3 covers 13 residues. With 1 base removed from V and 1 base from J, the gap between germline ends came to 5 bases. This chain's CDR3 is CATSRGTSYEQYF. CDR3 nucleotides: TGTGCCACCAGCAGAGGGACTTCCTACGAGCAGTACTTC.

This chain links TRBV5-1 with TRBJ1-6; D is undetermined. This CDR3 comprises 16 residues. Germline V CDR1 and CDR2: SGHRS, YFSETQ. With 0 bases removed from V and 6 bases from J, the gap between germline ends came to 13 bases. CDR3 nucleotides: TGCGCCAGCAGCTTGGCGATTCCAGGCTCTAATTCACCCCTCCACTTT. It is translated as CASSLAIPGSNSPLHF.

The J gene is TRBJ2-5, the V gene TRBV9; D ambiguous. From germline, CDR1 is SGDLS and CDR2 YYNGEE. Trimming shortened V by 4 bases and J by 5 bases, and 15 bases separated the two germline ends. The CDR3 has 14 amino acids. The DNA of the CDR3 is TGTGCCAGCAGCCGCAAAGATCGCGAGGAGACCCAGTACTTC. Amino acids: CASSRKDREETQYF.

The CDR3 nucleotides are TGCGCCAGCAGTCGAACAGCGGGGGTAGCCAAAAACATTCAGTACTTC. Amino acids: CASSRTAGVAKNIQYF. V usage is TRBV23-1 and J usage is TRBJ2-4; TRBD2 matches at 8 bases. TRBV23-1 is noted as an ORF with a role that remains uncertain. With 4 bases clipped from V and 0 bases from J, the junction kept 5 bases outside the gene matches. The CDR3 consists of 16 residues.

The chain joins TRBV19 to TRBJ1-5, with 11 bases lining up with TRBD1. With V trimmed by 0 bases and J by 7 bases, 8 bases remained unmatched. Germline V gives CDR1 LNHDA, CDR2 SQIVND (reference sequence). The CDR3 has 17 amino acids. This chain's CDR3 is CASSIDRGQGVGQPQHF. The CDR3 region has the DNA TGTGCCAGTAGTATAGATCGGGGACAGGGGGTAGGCCAGCCCCAGCATTTT.

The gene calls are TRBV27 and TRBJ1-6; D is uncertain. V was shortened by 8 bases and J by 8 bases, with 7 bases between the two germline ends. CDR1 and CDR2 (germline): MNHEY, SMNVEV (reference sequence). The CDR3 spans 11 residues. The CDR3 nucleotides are TGTGCCAGCGGGAGGGATTCACCCCTCCACTTT. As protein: CASGRDSPLHF.

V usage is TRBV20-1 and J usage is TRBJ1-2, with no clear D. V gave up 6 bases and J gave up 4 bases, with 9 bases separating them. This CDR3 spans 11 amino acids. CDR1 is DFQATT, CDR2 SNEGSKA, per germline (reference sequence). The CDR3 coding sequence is TGCAGTGCCCTGCCCAGCTATGGCTACACCTTC. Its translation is CSALPSYGYTF.

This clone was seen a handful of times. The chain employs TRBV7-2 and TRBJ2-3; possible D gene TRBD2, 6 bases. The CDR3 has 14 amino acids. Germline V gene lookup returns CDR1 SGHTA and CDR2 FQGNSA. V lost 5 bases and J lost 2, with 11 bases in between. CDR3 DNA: TGTGCCAGCAGCCCAGGACTAAACACAGATACGCAGTATTTT. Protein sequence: CASSPGLNTDTQYF.

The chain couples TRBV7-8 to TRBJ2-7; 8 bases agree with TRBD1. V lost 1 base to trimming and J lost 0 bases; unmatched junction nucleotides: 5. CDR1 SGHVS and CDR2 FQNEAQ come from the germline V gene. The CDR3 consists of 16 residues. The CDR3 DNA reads TGTGCCAGCAGCTTAGAGAGACAGGGGTACTCCTACGAGCAGTACTTC. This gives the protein CASSLERQGYSYEQYF.

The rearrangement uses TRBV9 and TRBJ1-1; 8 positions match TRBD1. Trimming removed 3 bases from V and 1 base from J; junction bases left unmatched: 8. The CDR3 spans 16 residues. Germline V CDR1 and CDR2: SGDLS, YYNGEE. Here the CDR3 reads CASSEPGQVGNTEAFF. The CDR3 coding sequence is TGTGCCAGCAGCGAGCCGGGACAGGTTGGGAACACTGAAGCTTTCTTT.

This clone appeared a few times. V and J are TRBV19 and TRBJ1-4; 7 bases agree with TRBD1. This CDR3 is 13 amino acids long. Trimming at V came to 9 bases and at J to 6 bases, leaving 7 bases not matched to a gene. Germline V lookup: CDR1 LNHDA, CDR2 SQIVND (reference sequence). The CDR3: CASSTGTDEKLFF. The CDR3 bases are TGTGCCAGCTCGACCGGGACAGATGAAAAACTGTTTTTT.

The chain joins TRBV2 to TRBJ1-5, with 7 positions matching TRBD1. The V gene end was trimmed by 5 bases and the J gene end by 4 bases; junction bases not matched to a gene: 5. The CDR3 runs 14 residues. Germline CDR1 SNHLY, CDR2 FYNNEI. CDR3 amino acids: CASSTGAENQPQHF. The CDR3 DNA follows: TGTGCCAGCAGTACAGGGGCAGAAAATCAGCCCCAGCATTTT. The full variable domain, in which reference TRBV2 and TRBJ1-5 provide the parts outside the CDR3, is EPEVTQTPSHQVTQMGQEVILRCVPISNHLYFYWYRQILGQKVEFLVSFYNNEISEKSEIFDDQFSVERPDGSNFTLKIRSTKLEDSAMYFCASSTGAENQPQHFGDGTRLSIL.